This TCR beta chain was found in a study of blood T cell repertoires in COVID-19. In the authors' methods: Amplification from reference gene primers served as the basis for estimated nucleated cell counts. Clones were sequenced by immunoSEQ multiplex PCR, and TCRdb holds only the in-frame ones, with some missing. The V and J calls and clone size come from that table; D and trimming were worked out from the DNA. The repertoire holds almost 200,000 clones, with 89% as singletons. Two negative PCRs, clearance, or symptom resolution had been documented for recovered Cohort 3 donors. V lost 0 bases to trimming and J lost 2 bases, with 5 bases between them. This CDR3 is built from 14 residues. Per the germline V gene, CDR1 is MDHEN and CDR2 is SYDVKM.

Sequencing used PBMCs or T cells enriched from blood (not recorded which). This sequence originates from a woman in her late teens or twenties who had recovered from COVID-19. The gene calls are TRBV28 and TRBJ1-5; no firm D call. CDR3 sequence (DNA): TGTGCCAGCAGTTTATGGGGAGGCAATCAGCCCCAGCATTTT. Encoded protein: CASSLWGGNQPQHF.